This T cell receptor (beta chain) was documented in a study of CD8 T cells in ankylosing spondylitis. This CDR3 is 15 amino acids long. V was pared by 3 bases and J by 6 bases, with 8 bases of the junction left unmatched. Germline V gives CDR1 SGHRS, CDR2 YFSETQ. This clonotype was observed a handful of times. Its cognate antigen is unknown. Notes on the study in general: From matched ankylosing spondylitis synovial fluid, disease-linked clones were reportedly recovered at significantly enriched levels.

TCRdb independently ran MiXCR on the 5' RACE reads; one entry per CDR3 protein. The sample records about 340,000 distinct CDR3 sequences, roughly 14% being singletons. The rearrangement links TRBV5-1 to TRBJ2-1, with TRBD1 identical over 8 bases. Sequences were obtained from blood, either unsorted or a sorted T cell fraction (not recorded which). The clonotype was recovered from a male donor with ankylosing spondylitis or in good health (not recorded which). The CDR3 here is CASSSEGQGPNEQFF. CDR3 bases: TGCGCCAGCAGCTCCGAAGGACAGGGCCCCAATGAGCAGTTCTTC.